The 7 T cell receptor beta chains reported below all come from one sample, sequenced in a study of T cell responses to AZD1222 COVID-19 vaccine. The repertoire was sequenced with immunoSEQ multiplex PCR; TCRdb's copy has only in-frame clones and lacks some. This sample carries some 130,000 clones, 91% of them seen once, and the ten largest clones take more than 2.5%. The sequenced sample was peripheral blood, obtained on day 0 of AZD1222 vaccination. The receptors here all came from an adult in good health.

V is TRBV7-9 and J is TRBJ2-7; D is unresolved. V lost 2 bases and J 0 bases, leaving 11 bases between the germline ends. The CDR3 extends over 15 amino acids. The germline V gene has CDR1 SEHNR and CDR2 FQNEAQ (reference sequence). This CDR3 reads CASSLLPASSYEQYF. Written as DNA, the CDR3 is TGTGCCAGCAGCTTACTGCCCGCAAGCTCCTACGAGCAGTACTTC.

The genes are TRBV5-1 and TRBJ1-2, with 9 bases identical to TRBD1. Germline loops: CDR1 SGHRS, CDR2 YFSETQ. The CDR3 contains 14 residues. The V and J ends lost 5 bases and 3 bases, in that order; junction bases with no gene match: 5. The CDR3 coding sequence is TGCGCCAGCAGGGAAGGGGACAGGGACTATGGCTACACCTTC. It specifies CASREGDRDYGYTF.

The rearrangement uses TRBV24-1 and TRBJ1-1; 9 bases fit TRBD1. The CDR3 has 15 amino acids. V gave up 4 bases and J gave up 3 bases; unmatched junction bases: 5. Germline V gene lookup returns CDR1 KGHDR and CDR2 SFDVKD. The CDR3: CATSEGQGRDTEAFF. The CDR3 DNA is TGTGCCACCAGTGAGGGACAGGGCAGGGACACTGAAGCTTTCTTT.

The chain employs TRBV23-1 and TRBJ1-3, with 7 bases aligning to TRBD1. TRBV23-1 is filed as an ORF, its function uncertain. V lost 4 bases, J lost 1 base, and 10 bases stayed unmatched. The CDR3 is made up of 17 amino acids. CDR3 sequence: CASSRYRGRLSGNTIYF. The CDR3 coding sequence is TGCGCCAGCAGTCGATACAGGGGAAGATTGTCTGGAAACACCATATATTTT.

This chain connects TRBV6-4 to TRBJ1-1; D not resolved. This CDR3 spans 13 amino acids. With 4 bases removed from V and 6 bases from J, the gap between germline ends came to 12 bases. The germline V gene has CDR1 MRHNA and CDR2 SNTAGT. CDR3 nucleotide sequence: TGTGCCAGCAGTGTAATAGCCGCGGCTGAAGCTTTCTTT. Translating gives CASSVIAAAEAFF.

This clone was counted a single time. V and J are TRBV27 and TRBJ1-2; a weak D match, TRBD1 (5 bases). In germline, CDR1 is MNHEY, CDR2 SMNVEV (reference sequence). Trimming removed 5 bases from V and 5 bases from J, with 21 bases in between. The CDR3 loop spans 16 amino acids. The CDR3, as DNA: TGTGCCAGCAGTCCTATACAGGCCCCATGGGGTTATGGCTACACCTTC. Amino acid sequence: CASSPIQAPWGYGYTF.

The chain couples TRBV6-5 to TRBJ1-4; no clear D. Germline V gene lookup returns CDR1 MNHEY and CDR2 SVGAGI. The CDR3 totals 15 residues. V was cut by 6 bases and J by 1 base, with 12 bases left in between. CDR3 bases: TGTGCCAGCAGCCCAGACTTTGGAACTAATGAAAAACTGTTTTTT. Encoded protein: CASSPDFGTNEKLFF.